This T cell receptor (beta chain) was found in a study of naive and memory T cell subsets. A UMI-containing oligonucleotide was joined by 3' ligation to the TCR cDNA template. The SP2 primer and nested alpha and beta constant region primers amplified ligated cDNA in four rounds. MiXCR was run by TCRdb on the 5' RACE reads, yielding one entry per CDR3 protein. The table includes about 32,000 distinct CDR3 sequences, approximately 15% detected once. In this sample, this clonotype turned up a few times. This TCR was recovered from a female donor in good health.

CDR3 nucleotide sequence: TGTGCCAGCAGCCGTTCGGGAAGCACTGAAGCTTTCTTT. Its protein product is CASSRSGSTEAFF. This sequence joins TRBV7-9 and TRBJ1-1; D is uncertain. Per germline, CDR1 SEHNR and CDR2 FQNEAQ (reference sequence). The germline V and J ends were trimmed by 5 bases and 4 bases, with 11 bases remaining between them. The CDR3 contains 13 residues.